This TCR beta chain originates from a study of CD8 T cells in Susac syndrome. Between the trimmed V and J ends, which lost 4 bases and 8 bases, there was a span of 12 bases. This CDR3 comprises 12 residues. Germline V CDR1 and CDR2: SGHNT, YYREEE (reference sequence). Reverse transcription of roughly 0.5 to 1 ug RNA used random hexamers. Amplification of the TCR beta CDR3 was carried out by immunoSEQ multiplex PCR, which spanned a total of 54 Vbeta and 13 Jbeta segments. One entry per CDR3 protein, called by TCRdb with MiXCR from the immunoSEQ multiplex PCR reads. The sample includes about 120,000 distinct CDR3 sequences, roughly 94% of them seen just once.

The chain combines TRBV5-4 with TRBJ1-1; D possibly corresponds to TRBD1 (5 bases). Sequencing was carried out using CD4+ T cells from PBMCs. This clonotype was obtained from a human donor in good health. The CDR3 loop reads CASSPWDGEAFF. CDR3 DNA: TGTGCCAGCAGCCCCTGGGACGGAGAAGCTTTCTTT. Based on the CDR3 plus reference TRBV5-4 and TRBJ1-1, the full variable domain is ETGVTQSPTHLIKTRGQQVTLRCSSQSGHNTVSWYQQALGQGPQFIFQYYREEENGRGNFPPRFSGLQFPNYSSELNVNALELDDSALYLCASSPWDGEAFFGQGTRLTVV.